This TCR beta chain was observed in a study of T cell responses to AZD1222 COVID-19 vaccine. Study conclusions and caveats: Donors were chiefly white British, with a greater number of females, and clonal diversity was perhaps underestimated. Spike-specific TCR repertoires showed rising breadth and depth after two AZD1222 doses. The study sampled repertoires only after the peak T cell response.

Notes on this clone: The antigen is undetermined.

The CDR3 covers 16 residues. The method was immunoSEQ multiplex PCR; TCRdb's version includes in-frame clones alone and lacks a portion of them. The table shows about 100,000 clones, with over 75% occurring only once. Sequences were derived from peripheral blood, sampled on day 0 of MenACWY control vaccination. This chain joins TRBV21-1 and TRBJ2-5; the table's D gene call, TRBD1, was not cross checked with the DNA. TRBV21-1 is marked as a pseudogene. This TCR was sampled from an adult in good health. The CDR3 nucleotides are TGTGCCAGCAGCAAAAACACCGGGACAGGGAAAGAGACCCAGTACTTC. Its protein is CASSKNTGTGKETQYF.